A selection of T cell receptor beta chains follows, all from one sample in a study of T cell responses to AZD1222 COVID-19 vaccine. Produced via immunoSEQ multiplex PCR; TCRdb's table is partial and in-frame only. The repertoire includes fewer than 130,000 clones, about 94% of them detected once, and roughly 3.1% sits in the top ten. This specimen was peripheral blood, taken 28 days after the second AZD1222 dose. Every receptor here comes from an adult who received the AZD1222 COVID-19 vaccine. Both conserved end residues are part of each CDR3. Fields, in order: D gene, J gene, clone size, V gene, CDR3 protein, CDR3 DNA. The D gene is left open where the match is weak. Expanded clones are given a class, and other clones once, few, many or no size at all.

>NA|TRBJ2-1|NA|TRBV27
CASRQRQNEQFF
TGTGCCAGCAGGCAACGACAGAATGAGCAGTTCTTC
>NA|TRBJ2-2|NA|TRBV11-2
CASSLFVSPGELFF
TGTGCCAGCAGCTTATTTGTCTCTCCCGGGGAGCTGTTTTTT
>NA|TRBJ1-1|NA|TRBV27
CASSLGRMNTEAFF
TGTGCCAGCAGTTTGGGGCGGATGAACACTGAAGCTTTCTTT
>NA|TRBJ1-1|NA|TRBV18
CASSPVGEGRGVNTEAFF
TGTGCCAGCTCACCCGTGGGAGAAGGGCGAGGGGTGAACACTGAAGCTTTCTTT
>NA|TRBJ1-3|NA|TRBV5-8
CASSLRGGSSGNTIYF
TGTGCCAGCAGCTTGCGTGGGGGCTCCTCTGGAAACACCATATATTTT
>NA|TRBJ2-3|NA|TRBV5-1
CASRASTDTQYF
TGCGCCAGCAGGGCCAGCACAGATACGCAGTATTTT
>TRBD1|TRBJ1-5|NA|TRBV19
CASSRTGGYSNQPQHF
TGTGCCAGTAGTAGGACAGGGGGGTACAGCAATCAGCCCCAGCATTTT
>TRBD1|TRBJ1-4|NA|TRBV6-5
CASSYSSQGALKLFF
TGTGCCAGCAGTTACTCATCACAGGGGGCACTAAAACTGTTTTTT
>NA|TRBJ2-3|once|TRBV30
CAWSLGASQAQYF
TGTGCCTGGAGTCTAGGGGCCTCACAAGCGCAGTATTTT
>NA|TRBJ2-7|NA|TRBV28
CASSPPVTYEQYF
TGTGCCAGCAGTCCTCCGGTTACCTACGAGCAGTACTTC